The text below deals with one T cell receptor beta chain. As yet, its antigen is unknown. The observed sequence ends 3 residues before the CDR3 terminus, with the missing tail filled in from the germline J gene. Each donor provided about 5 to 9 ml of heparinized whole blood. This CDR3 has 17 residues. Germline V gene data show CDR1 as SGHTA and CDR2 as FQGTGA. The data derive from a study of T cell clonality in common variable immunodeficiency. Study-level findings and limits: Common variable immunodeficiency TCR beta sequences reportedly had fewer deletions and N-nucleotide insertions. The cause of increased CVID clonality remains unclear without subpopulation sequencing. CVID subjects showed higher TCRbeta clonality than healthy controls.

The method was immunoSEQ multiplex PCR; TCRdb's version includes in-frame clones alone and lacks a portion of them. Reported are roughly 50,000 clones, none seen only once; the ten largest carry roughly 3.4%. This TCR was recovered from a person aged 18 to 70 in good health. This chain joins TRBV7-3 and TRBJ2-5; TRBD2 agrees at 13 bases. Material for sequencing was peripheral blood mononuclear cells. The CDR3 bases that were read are TGTGCCAGCAGTAGACTAGCGGGAGGTCTTGGCGCAGATACC. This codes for CASSRLAGGLGADT. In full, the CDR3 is CASSRLAGGLGADTQYF.